A single sample gave rise to the 29 T cell receptor beta chains below, sequenced in a study of CD8 T cells in acute hepatitis C reinfection. TCRdb's table, derived via immunoSEQ multiplex PCR, lists solely in-frame clones and lacks some. The sample gives over 30,000 clones, over 75% of which show up once; 9.5% to 12% is in the top ten. Time point noted: naive CD8 control sorted from an acute-time-point sample. Sequenced input: naive CD8+ T cells from PBMCs. These receptor sequences come from a woman aged 18-30 years who spontaneously cleared hepatitis C infection.

This chain joins TRBV7-8 and TRBJ2-7, with D unresolved. The CDR3 extends over 14 amino acids. The germline CDR1 and CDR2 sequences are SGHVS and FQNEAQ. V lost 4 bases and J 2 bases, leaving 12 bases between the germline ends. The CDR3 here is CASSSPRGAYEQYF. In nucleotides, the CDR3 is TGTGCCAGCAGCTCCCCTCGAGGCGCCTACGAGCAGTACTTC.

This rearrangement joins TRBV27 to TRBJ2-3; the D gene is possibly TRBD1 (5 bases). Trimming cost V 6 bases and J 2 bases, with 15 bases left between them. This CDR3 has 15 amino acids. Germline V gene data show CDR1 as MNHEY and CDR2 as SMNVEV (reference sequence). DNA of the CDR3: TGTGCCAGCAGGGAAGACAGTTCCTCCACAGATACGCAGTATTTT. Protein sequence: CASREDSSSTDTQYF.

This clone appeared once. This sequence joins TRBV13 and TRBJ2-2; possibly TRBD2 for D (6 bases). CDR1 and CDR2 (germline): PRHDT, FYEKMQ (reference sequence). Trimming stripped 2 bases from V and 4 bases from J, with 11 bases between. This CDR3 spans 15 amino acids. The CDR3 DNA is TGTGCCAGCAGCTTAAACGGGGGACGCACCGGGGAGCTGTTTTTT. It translates to CASSLNGGRTGELFF.

The chain links TRBV29-1 to TRBJ2-1; 10 bases line up with TRBD2. Germline loops: CDR1 SQVTM, CDR2 ANQGSEA. The CDR3 contains 15 residues. The V and J ends lost 3 bases and 5 bases, in that order; junction bases with no gene match: 7. The CDR3 DNA reads TGCAGCGTTGACCGTACTAGCGGGGTAAACAATGAGCAGTTCTTC. Translated, it gives CSVDRTSGVNNEQFF.

The rearrangement uses TRBV2 and TRBJ1-1, with TRBD1 identical over 9 bases. The germline V gene has CDR1 SNHLY and CDR2 FYNNEI. The V and J ends lost 6 bases and 3 bases, in that order; junction bases with no gene match: 5. This CDR3 comprises 14 residues. This CDR3 is CASSWTGVDTEAFF. In DNA form, the CDR3 reads TGTGCCAGCAGCTGGACAGGGGTGGACACTGAAGCTTTCTTT.

This sequence joins TRBV10-3 and TRBJ2-7; 12 bases fit TRBD2. The germline CDR1 and CDR2 sequences are ENHRY and SYGVKD. The CDR3 runs 16 residues. V lost 3 bases to trimming and J lost 2 bases; unmatched junction nucleotides: 5. CDR3 sequence (DNA): TGTGCCATCAGTGACCAAGGGACTAGCGGGCCCTACGAGCAGTACTTC. It is translated as CAISDQGTSGPYEQYF.

This chain joins TRBV4-1 and TRBJ2-5; D remains unclear. CDR1 is MGHRA and CDR2 is YSYEKL in the germline V gene. V lost 4 bases, J lost 9 bases, and 12 bases lay in between. The CDR3 is 12 amino acids. The CDR3 region is CASSRGDEAQYF. The CDR3 DNA follows: TGCGCCAGCAGCCGAGGAGACGAAGCCCAGTACTTC.

This chain links TRBV27 with TRBJ2-7, with 7 bases aligning to TRBD1. The junction had 3 bases not matched to a gene; V was cut back by 3 bases and J by 7 bases. Germline CDR1 reads MNHEY; CDR2 reads SMNVEV (reference sequence). This CDR3 region has 12 residues. CDR3 in amino acids: CASSFTGEEQYF. Written as DNA, the CDR3 is TGTGCCAGCAGTTTTACAGGGGAGGAGCAGTACTTC.

The rearrangement uses TRBV29-1 and TRBJ2-2; possibly TRBD1 for D (6 bases). V was shortened by 4 bases and J by 8 bases, with 23 bases between the two germline ends. CDR3 length: 16 residues. The V gene's germline CDR1 is SQVTM and CDR2 ANQGSEA. The CDR3 nucleotides read TGCAGCGTTGCCCCGCGCGACAGGTCCCCATCTGGGGAGCTGTTTTTT. Translated, it gives CSVAPRDRSPSGELFF.

This clone was recorded only once. The V gene is TRBV29-1, the J gene TRBJ2-2, with D perhaps TRBD1 (5 bases). The CDR3 spans 15 residues. V lost 3 bases and J lost 0, with 11 bases in between. CDR1 and CDR2 (germline): SQVTM, ANQGSEA. Written as DNA, the CDR3 is TGCAGCGTTGACTCGGCAGGGACGAACACCGGGGAGCTGTTTTTT. It yields the protein CSVDSAGTNTGELFF.

This chain connects TRBV10-1 to TRBJ2-6; D perhaps matches TRBD1 (5 bases). CDR3 size: 15 residues. Per germline, CDR1 WNHNN and CDR2 SYGVQD (reference sequence). V dropped 8 bases and J dropped 4 bases, with 15 bases sitting between them. The CDR3 reads CASPWGGTGANVLTF. CDR3 in DNA: TGCGCCAGCCCATGGGGCGGTACCGGGGCCAACGTCCTGACTTTC.

The rearrangement uses TRBV5-6 and TRBJ2-2; D gene uncertain. Trimming left V 1 base short and J 4 bases short, with 14 bases between. This CDR3 comprises 16 residues. The germline V gene has CDR1 SGHDT and CDR2 YYEEEE. The CDR3 coding sequence is TGTGCCAGCAGCTTGAGGGCCAGACCAGCCACCGGGGAGCTGTTTTTT. This codes for CASSLRARPATGELFF.

The chain has TRBV9 and TRBJ1-2, with TRBD1 matching over 8 bases. Germline V gene data show CDR1 as SGDLS and CDR2 as YYNGEE. With V trimmed by 0 bases and J by 8 bases, 6 bases remained unmatched. The CDR3 is 14 residues long. CDR3 residues: CASSVGDRGEGYTF. CDR3 DNA sequence: TGTGCCAGCAGCGTAGGCGACAGGGGAGAAGGCTACACCTTC.

The chain combines TRBV29-1 with TRBJ2-4, with 7 nucleotides matching TRBD2. The germline gives CDR1 SQVTM, CDR2 ANQGSEA. The CDR3 consists of 15 residues. V lost 1 base and J lost 6; bases outside the gene matches: 9. CDR3 bases: TGCAGCGTTGAAGCCCTCGGACGGGAGGCAAACATTCAGTACTTC. Residues: CSVEALGREANIQYF.

This rearrangement joins TRBV10-3 to TRBJ1-5; D not resolved. CDR3 length: 10 residues. Germline loops: CDR1 ENHRY, CDR2 SYGVKD. Trimming pared 8 bases from V and 5 bases from J, leaving 4 bases between. The CDR3 DNA is TGTGCCATCGGCTATCAGCCCCAGCATTTT. This gives the protein CAIGYQPQHF.

The rearrangement uses TRBV11-2 and TRBJ1-2; 11 bases map to TRBD1. CDR1 is SGHAT and CDR2 is FQNNGV in the germline V gene. This CDR3 has 16 residues. J gave up 7 bases and V 2 bases, and 9 bases lay outside the gene matches. The CDR3, as DNA: TGTGCCAGCAGCTTACTGCGGACAGGGGGCATCGGTGGCTACACCTTC. Translating it yields CASSLLRTGGIGGYTF.

The chain uses TRBV27 and TRBJ2-7; D is ambiguous. Germline loops: CDR1 MNHEY, CDR2 SMNVEV (reference sequence). The CDR3 consists of 12 residues. With 1 base removed from V and 5 bases from J, the gap between germline ends came to 6 bases. Written as DNA, the CDR3 is TGTGCCAGCAGTTTATTGGGCAACGAGCAGTACTTC. Protein sequence: CASSLLGNEQYF.

The chain couples TRBV5-6 to TRBJ2-3; D remains ambiguous. Germline lookup yields CDR1 SGHDT and CDR2 YYEEEE. The ends were cut back, 4 bases at V and 2 bases at J, with 14 bases in the middle. The CDR3 loop spans 15 amino acids. CDR3 region: CASSRAAEFTDTQYF. The CDR3 DNA sequence: TGTGCCAGCAGCCGGGCGGCGGAATTCACAGATACGCAGTATTTT.

The chain has TRBV2 and TRBJ1-2; D unresolved. The germline CDR1 and CDR2 sequences are SNHLY and FYNNEI. Trimming took off 7 bases at V and 3 bases at J, with 9 bases between the two ends. This CDR3 is 12 amino acids long. In nucleotides, the CDR3 is TGTGCCAGCATGATCCCGGACTATGGCTACACCTTC. As protein: CASMIPDYGYTF.

The genes are TRBV14 and TRBJ2-7; 7 nucleotides match TRBD2. The trim removed 1 base at V and 3 bases at J, leaving 3 bases unmatched. The germline CDR1 and CDR2 sequences are SGHDN and FVKESK. The CDR3 length is 14 residues. The CDR3 sequence is CASSQVSGYYEQYF. The CDR3 DNA follows: TGTGCCAGCAGCCAAGTTAGCGGGTACTACGAGCAGTACTTC. Full variable domain (outside the CDR3, taken from reference TRBV14 and TRBJ2-7): EAGVTQFPSHSVIEKGQTVTLRCDPISGHDNLYWYRRVMGKEIKFLLHFVKESKQDESGMPNNRFLAERTGGTYSTLKVQPAELEDSGVYFCASSQVSGYYEQYFGPGTRLTVT.

The CDR3 coding sequence is TGTGCCAGCAGCTCGACTAGCGGGAGGGCCGGGGAGCTGTTTTTT. Its translation: CASSSTSGRAGELFF. The V gene is TRBV7-6, the J gene TRBJ2-2, with 14 bases fitting TRBD2. This CDR3 region has 15 residues. With 4 bases clipped from V and 6 bases from J, the junction kept 1 base outside the gene matches. Germline V CDR1 and CDR2: SGHVS, FNYEAQ. The complete variable domain, with remaining parts taken from reference TRBV7-6 and TRBJ2-2, reads GAGVSQSPRYKVTKRGQDVALRCDPISGHVSLYWYRQALGQGPEFLTYFNYEAQQDKSGLPNDRFSAERPEGSISTLTIQRTEQRDSAMYRCASSSTSGRAGELFFGEGSRLTVL.

Notes on this clone: This sample includes further DNA sequences coding for the same CDR3. CDR3 protein: CASSYGTSGSYEQYF. The CDR3 nucleotides read TGTGCCAGCAGTTACGGGACTAGCGGCTCCTACGAGCAGTACTTC. The chain couples TRBV6-5 to TRBJ2-7; 11 bases agree with TRBD2. Germline CDR1 is MNHEY and CDR2 is SVGAGI. Losses at the gene ends were 2 bases for V and 0 bases for J; bases not matched to a gene: 0. The CDR3 is 15 residues long.

The chain carries TRBV30 and TRBJ2-3; D may be TRBD2 (5 bases). CDR3 size: 15 residues. Germline V gene data show CDR1 as GTSNPN and CDR2 as SVGIG (reference sequence). Between the trimmed V and J ends, which lost 0 bases and 4 bases, there was a span of 14 bases. The CDR3: CAWSVVGSGSDTQYF. The CDR3, as DNA: TGTGCCTGGAGTGTGGTTGGCAGCGGATCAGATACGCAGTATTTT.

The CDR3 region is CASSAPEQDNEQFF. The CDR3 DNA is TGTGCCAGCAGCGCTCCGGAGCAGGACAATGAGCAGTTCTTC. The V and J genes are TRBV9 and TRBJ2-1; D not resolved. The CDR3 consists of 14 residues. The V end was cut by 3 bases, the J end by 5 bases, with 12 bases between. Per the germline V gene, CDR1 is SGDLS and CDR2 is YYNGEE.

This clone was seen a single time. The chain employs TRBV4-1 and TRBJ2-3; 11 bases line up with TRBD2. The CDR3 covers 15 residues. Germline V gene sequence: CDR1 MGHRA, CDR2 YSYEKL. V lost 4 bases to trimming and J lost 4 bases; unmatched junction nucleotides: 4. For the CDR3, the DNA is TGCGCCAGCAGCCCTACTAGCGGGAGCTCAGATACGCAGTATTTT. This codes for CASSPTSGSSDTQYF.

This chain joins TRBV10-3 and TRBJ2-7; D is perhaps TRBD2 (6 bases). Germline CDR1 reads ENHRY; CDR2 reads SYGVKD. The CDR3 extends over 12 amino acids. Trimming pared 10 bases from V and 2 bases from J, leaving 12 bases between. The CDR3 nucleotides read TGTGCCACAGAGGGACTTCCCTACGAGCAGTACTTC. Residues: CATEGLPYEQYF.

The chain carries TRBV5-4 and TRBJ2-5, with 8 bases identical to TRBD2. Germline values: CDR1 SGHNT, CDR2 YYREEE (reference sequence). With 3 bases clipped from V and 6 bases from J, the junction kept 7 bases outside the gene matches. CDR3 length: 14 residues. The CDR3 nucleotides are TGTGCCAGCAGCTGGGAGATAGCGGGGCAGACCCAGTACTTC. Its translation is CASSWEIAGQTQYF.

The chain employs TRBV4-1 and TRBJ2-7; D perhaps matches TRBD1 (6 bases). V was pared by 3 bases and J by 6 bases, with 12 bases between. The CDR3 is 13 residues long. Germline CDR1 is MGHRA and CDR2 is YSYEKL. CDR3 region: CASSHPGQGEQYF. CDR3 DNA: TGCGCCAGCAGCCACCCGGGACAAGGCGAGCAGTACTTC.

The chain carries TRBV27 and TRBJ1-1, with a possible D match to TRBD1 (6 bases). Germline assignment: CDR1 MNHEY and CDR2 SMNVEV (reference sequence). The CDR3 runs 16 residues. Between the trimmed V and J ends, which lost 6 bases and 3 bases, there was a span of 20 bases. CDR3 nucleotides: TGTGCCAGCAGATGGGACGGGGGTGAGGGGGACACTGAAGCTTTCTTT. Amino acids: CASRWDGGEGDTEAFF.